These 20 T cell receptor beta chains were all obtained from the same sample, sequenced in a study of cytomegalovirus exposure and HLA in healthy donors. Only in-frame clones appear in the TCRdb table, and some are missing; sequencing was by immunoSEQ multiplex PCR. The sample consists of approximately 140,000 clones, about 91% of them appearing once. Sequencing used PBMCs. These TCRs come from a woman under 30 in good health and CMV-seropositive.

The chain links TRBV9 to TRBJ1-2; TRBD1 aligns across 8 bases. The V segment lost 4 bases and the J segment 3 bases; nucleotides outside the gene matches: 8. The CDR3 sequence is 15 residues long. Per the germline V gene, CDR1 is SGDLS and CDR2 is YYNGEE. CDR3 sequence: CASSLDGQGDYGYTF. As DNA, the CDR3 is TGTGCCAGCAGCCTCGACGGACAGGGCGACTATGGCTACACCTTC.

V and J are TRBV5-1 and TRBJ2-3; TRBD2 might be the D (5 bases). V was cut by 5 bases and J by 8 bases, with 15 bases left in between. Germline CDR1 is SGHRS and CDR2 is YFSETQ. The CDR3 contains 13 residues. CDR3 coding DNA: TGCGCCAGCAGAACAGAGACTGAGGGTACGCAGTATTTT. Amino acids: CASRTETEGTQYF.

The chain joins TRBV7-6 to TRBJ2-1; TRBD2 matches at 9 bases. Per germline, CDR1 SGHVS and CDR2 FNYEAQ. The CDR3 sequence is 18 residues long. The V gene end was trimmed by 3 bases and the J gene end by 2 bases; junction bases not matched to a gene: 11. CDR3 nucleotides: TGTGCCAGCAGCTTCGCGGGGGGGCTCTTCAAAGCCTACAATGAGCAGTTCTTC. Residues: CASSFAGGLFKAYNEQFF.

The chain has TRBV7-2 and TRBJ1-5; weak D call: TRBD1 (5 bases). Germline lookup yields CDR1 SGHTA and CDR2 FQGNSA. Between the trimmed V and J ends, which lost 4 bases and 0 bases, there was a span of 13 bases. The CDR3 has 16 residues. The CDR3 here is CASSYHLGDSNQPQHF. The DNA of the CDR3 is TGTGCCAGCAGCTACCATCTAGGGGATAGCAATCAGCCCCAGCATTTT.

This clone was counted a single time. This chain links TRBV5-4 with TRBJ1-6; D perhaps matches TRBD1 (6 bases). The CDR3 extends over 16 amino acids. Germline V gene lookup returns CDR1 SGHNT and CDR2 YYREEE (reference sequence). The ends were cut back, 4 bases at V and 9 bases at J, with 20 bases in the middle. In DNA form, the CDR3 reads TGTGCCAGCAGCCTCATCAGCAACAGGGCCACTTCACCCCTCCACTTT. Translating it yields CASSLISNRATSPLHF. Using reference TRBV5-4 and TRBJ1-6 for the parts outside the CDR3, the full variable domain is ETGVTQSPTHLIKTRGQQVTLRCSSQSGHNTVSWYQQALGQGPQFIFQYYREEENGRGNFPPRFSGLQFPNYSSELNVNALELDDSALYLCASSLISNRATSPLHFGNGTRLTVT.

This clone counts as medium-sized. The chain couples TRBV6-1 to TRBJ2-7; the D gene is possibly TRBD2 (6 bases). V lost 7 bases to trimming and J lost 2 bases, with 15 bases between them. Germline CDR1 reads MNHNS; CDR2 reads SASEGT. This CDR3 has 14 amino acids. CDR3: CASTGTASTYEQYF. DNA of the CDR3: TGTGCCAGCACTGGGACTGCAAGTACCTACGAGCAGTACTTC.

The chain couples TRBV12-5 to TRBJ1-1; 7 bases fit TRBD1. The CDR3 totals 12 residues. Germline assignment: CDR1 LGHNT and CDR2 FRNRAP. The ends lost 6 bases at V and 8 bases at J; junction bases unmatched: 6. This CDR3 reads CASGRDRQEAFF. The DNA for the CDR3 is TGTGCTAGTGGCCGGGACAGACAAGAAGCTTTCTTT.

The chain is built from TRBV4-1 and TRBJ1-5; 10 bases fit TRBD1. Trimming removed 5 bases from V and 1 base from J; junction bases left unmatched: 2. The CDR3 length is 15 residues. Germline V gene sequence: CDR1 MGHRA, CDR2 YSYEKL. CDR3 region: CASSDRGRSNQPQHF. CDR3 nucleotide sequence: TGCGCCAGCAGCGACAGGGGGCGCAGCAATCAGCCCCAGCATTTT.

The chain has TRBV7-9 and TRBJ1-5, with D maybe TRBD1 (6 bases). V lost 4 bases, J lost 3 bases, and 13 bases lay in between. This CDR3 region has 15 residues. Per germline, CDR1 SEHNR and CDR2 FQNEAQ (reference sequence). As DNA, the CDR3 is TGTGCCAGCAGCTCGGCAGGGGCCGTCAATCAGCCCCAGCATTTT. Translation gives CASSSAGAVNQPQHF. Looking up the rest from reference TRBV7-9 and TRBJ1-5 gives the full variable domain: DTGVSQNPRHKITKRGQNVTFRCDPISEHNRLYWYRQTLGQGPEFLTYFQNEAQLEKSRLLSDRFSAERPKGSFSTLEIQRTEQGDSAMYLCASSSAGAVNQPQHFGDGTRLSIL.

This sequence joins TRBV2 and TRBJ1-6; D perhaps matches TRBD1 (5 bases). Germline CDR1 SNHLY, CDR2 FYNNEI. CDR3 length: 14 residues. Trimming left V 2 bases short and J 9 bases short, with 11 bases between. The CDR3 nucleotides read TGTGCCAGCAGTGAACCGCGGACACCTTCACCCCTCCACTTT. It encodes CASSEPRTPSPLHF.

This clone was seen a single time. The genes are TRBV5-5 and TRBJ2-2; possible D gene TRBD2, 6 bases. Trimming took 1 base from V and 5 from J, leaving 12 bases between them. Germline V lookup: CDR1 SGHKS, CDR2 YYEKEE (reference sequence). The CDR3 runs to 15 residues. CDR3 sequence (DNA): TGTGCCAGCAGCTTGACGGGAGATCGTACCGGGGAGCTGTTTTTT. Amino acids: CASSLTGDRTGELFF.

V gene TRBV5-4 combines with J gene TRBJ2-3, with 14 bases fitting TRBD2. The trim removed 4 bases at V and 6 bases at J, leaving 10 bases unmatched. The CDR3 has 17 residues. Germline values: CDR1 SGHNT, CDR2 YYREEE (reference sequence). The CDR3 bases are TGTGCCAGCAGCCCCACCGGGACTAGCGGGGGAGAGGATACGCAGTATTTT. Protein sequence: CASSPTGTSGGEDTQYF.

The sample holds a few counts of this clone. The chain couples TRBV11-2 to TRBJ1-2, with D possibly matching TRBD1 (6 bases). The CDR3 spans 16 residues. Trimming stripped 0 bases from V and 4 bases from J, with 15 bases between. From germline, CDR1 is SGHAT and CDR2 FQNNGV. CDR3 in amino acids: CASSLDRGAVAYGYTF. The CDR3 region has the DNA TGTGCCAGCAGCTTAGATCGGGGGGCAGTTGCCTATGGCTACACCTTC. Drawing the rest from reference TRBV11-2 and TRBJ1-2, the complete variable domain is EAGVAQSPRYKIIEKRQSVAFWCNPISGHATLYWYQQILGQGPKLLIQFQNNGVVDDSQLPKDRFSAERLKGVDSTLKIQPAKLEDSAVYLCASSLDRGAVAYGYTFGSGTRLTVV.

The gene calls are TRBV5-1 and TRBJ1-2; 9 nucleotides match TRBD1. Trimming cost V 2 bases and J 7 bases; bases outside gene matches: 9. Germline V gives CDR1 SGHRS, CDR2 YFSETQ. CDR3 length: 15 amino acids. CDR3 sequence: CASSFTGQGSSGYTF. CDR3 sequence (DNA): TGCGCCAGCAGCTTCACGGGACAGGGATCGTCTGGCTACACCTTC.

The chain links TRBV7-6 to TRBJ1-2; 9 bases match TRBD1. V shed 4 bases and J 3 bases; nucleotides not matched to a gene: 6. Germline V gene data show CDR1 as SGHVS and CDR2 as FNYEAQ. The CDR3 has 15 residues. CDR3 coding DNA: TGTGCCAGCAGCTCTCCGGACAGGGGCCACTATGGCTACACCTTC. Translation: CASSSPDRGHYGYTF.

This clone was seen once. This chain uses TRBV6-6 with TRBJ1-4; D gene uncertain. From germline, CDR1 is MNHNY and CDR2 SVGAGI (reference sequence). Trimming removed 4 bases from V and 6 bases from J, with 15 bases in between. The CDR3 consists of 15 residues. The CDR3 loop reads CASSWRSRSDEKLFF. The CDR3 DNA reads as TGTGCCAGCAGTTGGCGGTCCCGCTCCGATGAAAAACTGTTTTTT.

CDR3 nucleotides: TGTGCCAGCAGCTTCGGGGGGACGGTGAACACTGAAGCTTTCTTT. Translated, it gives CASSFGGTVNTEAFF. The chain links TRBV7-2 to TRBJ1-1; TRBD1 might be the D (5 bases). Looked up from germline, CDR1 is SGHTA and CDR2 is FQGNSA. The CDR3 has 15 residues. V shed 3 bases and J shed 0 bases, with 11 bases lying between them. The full variable domain, rest sourced from reference TRBV7-2 and TRBJ1-1, is GAGVSQSPSNKVTEKGKDVELRCDPISGHTALYWYRQSLGQGLEFLIYFQGNSAPDKSGLPSDRFSAERTGGSVSTLTIQRTQQEDSAVYLCASSFGGTVNTEAFFGQGTRLTVV.

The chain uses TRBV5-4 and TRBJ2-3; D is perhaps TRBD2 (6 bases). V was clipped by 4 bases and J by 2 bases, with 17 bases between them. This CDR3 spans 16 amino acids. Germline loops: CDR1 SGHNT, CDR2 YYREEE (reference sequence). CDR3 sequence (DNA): TGTGCCAGCAGCCGGACCGGGACTGGCTCCACAGATACGCAGTATTTT. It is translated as CASSRTGTGSTDTQYF.

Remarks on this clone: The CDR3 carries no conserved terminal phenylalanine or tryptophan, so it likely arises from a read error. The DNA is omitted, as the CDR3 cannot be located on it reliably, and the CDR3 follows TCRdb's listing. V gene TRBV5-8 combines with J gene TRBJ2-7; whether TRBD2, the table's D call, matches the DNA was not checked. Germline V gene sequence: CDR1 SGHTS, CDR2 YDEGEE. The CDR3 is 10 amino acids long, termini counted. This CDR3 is CASSLVSAGL.

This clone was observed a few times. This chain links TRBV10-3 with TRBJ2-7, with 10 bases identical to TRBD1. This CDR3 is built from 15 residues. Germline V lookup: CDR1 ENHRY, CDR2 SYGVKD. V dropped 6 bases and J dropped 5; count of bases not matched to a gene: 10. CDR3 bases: TGTGCCATCAGCCCCCAGGGACAGGGGCTGGACGAGCAGTACTTC. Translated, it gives CAISPQGQGLDEQYF.